What follows are 23 T cell receptor beta chains derived from one specimen sequenced in a study of T cell changes during pregnancy in multiple sclerosis. Sequencing used immunoSEQ multiplex PCR; TCRdb keeps in-frame clones, though not all of them. The table shows some 53,000 clones, with roughly 92% occurring only once. The input for sequencing was CD4+ T cells from peripheral blood mononuclear cells, taken in the third trimester of pregnancy. Receptors were obtained from a female donor with multiple sclerosis, enrolled in a pregnancy study.

The rearrangement joins TRBV30 to TRBJ2-2, with D maybe TRBD2 (6 bases). V lost 0 bases to trimming and J lost 8 bases, with 16 bases between them. Germline CDR1 reads GTSNPN; CDR2 reads SVGIG (reference sequence). This CDR3 is built from 15 residues. The CDR3 spells CAWSVSSGHLGELFF. CDR3 coding DNA: TGTGCCTGGAGTGTCAGTAGCGGTCACCTAGGGGAGCTGTTTTTT.

The rearrangement joins TRBV2 to TRBJ1-1; no firm D call. Trimming shortened V by 4 bases and J by 7 bases, and 7 bases separated the two germline ends. The CDR3 is made up of 11 amino acids. Germline assignment: CDR1 SNHLY and CDR2 FYNNEI. The CDR3 coding sequence is TGTGCCAGCAGTGTGGAGATTGAAGCTTTCTTT. Translated: CASSVEIEAFF.

The rearrangement links TRBV28 to TRBJ2-3; D is possibly TRBD1 (5 bases). Trimming cost V 6 bases and J 1 base, with 11 bases left between them. This CDR3 contains 14 residues. The germline CDR1 and CDR2 sequences are MDHEN and SYDVKM. CDR3 region: CASSPGHRTDTQYF. CDR3 coding DNA: TGTGCCAGCAGCCCAGGACACCGCACAGATACGCAGTATTTT.

This clone was seen a few times. V usage is TRBV4-2 and J usage is TRBJ2-2; perhaps TRBD2 as D (6 bases). Germline V lookup: CDR1 LGHNA, CDR2 YNFKEQ. CDR3 size: 18 residues. Between the trimmed V and J ends, which lost 1 base and 0 bases, there was a span of 15 bases. CDR3 DNA sequence: TGTGCCAGCAGCCAAGTTAGATCAGGCGGGGCGAACACCGGGGAGCTGTTTTTT. Translation gives CASSQVRSGGANTGELFF.

This chain links TRBV10-3 with TRBJ2-4; 7 bases map to TRBD2. This CDR3 has 17 amino acids. Germline CDR1 reads ENHRY; CDR2 reads SYGVKD. J gave up 0 bases and V 3 bases, and 8 bases lay outside the gene matches. In nucleotides, the CDR3 is TGTGCCATCAGTGACGCGAAGGGCGGGGGAGCCAAAAACATTCAGTACTTC. Translation: CAISDAKGGGAKNIQYF.

The chain combines TRBV7-3 with TRBJ1-5, with no clear D. The CDR3 loop spans 10 amino acids. V was cut by 8 bases and J by 7 bases, with 6 bases left in between. Germline V gives CDR1 SGHTA, CDR2 FQGTGA. This CDR3 is CASQKQPQHF. The CDR3 DNA follows: TGTGCCAGCCAAAAACAGCCCCAGCATTTT.

This clone was counted a few times. The chain has TRBV2 and TRBJ1-6; the D gene is possibly TRBD1 (5 bases). V lost 3 bases and J 7 bases, leaving 10 bases between the germline ends. The length of the CDR3 is 14 residues. Germline V gene sequence: CDR1 SNHLY, CDR2 FYNNEI. CDR3 DNA: TGTGCCAGCAGTGAGGGGCTACGGAATTCACCCCTCCACTTT. It specifies CASSEGLRNSPLHF.

The gene calls are TRBV19 and TRBJ2-5, with D perhaps TRBD2 (5 bases). Germline values: CDR1 LNHDA, CDR2 SQIVND (reference sequence). The CDR3 has 14 amino acids. Trimming removed 6 bases from V and 4 bases from J, with 15 bases in between. The CDR3 DNA reads TGTGCCAGTAGCCAGTGGGGAGAGGGAGAGACCCAGTACTTC. This codes for CASSQWGEGETQYF.

The chain joins TRBV7-2 to TRBJ1-1, with 9 bases identical to TRBD1. The CDR3 sequence is 15 residues long. Trimming at V came to 5 bases and at J to 5 bases, leaving 9 bases not matched to a gene. CDR1 and CDR2 from the germline V gene are SGHTA and FQGNSA. This CDR3 reads CASSRPGQGRTEAFF. The CDR3 coding sequence is TGTGCCAGCAGCAGACCGGGACAGGGAAGGACTGAAGCTTTCTTT.

This clone was counted between two and nine times. V and J are TRBV28 and TRBJ1-2; D is unresolved. The germline V and J ends were trimmed by 2 bases and 4 bases, with 8 bases remaining between them. This CDR3 is built from 13 residues. Germline V gene sequence: CDR1 MDHEN, CDR2 SYDVKM. CDR3 bases: TGTGCCAGCAGTTTAACGGGATTCTATGGCTACACCTTC. As protein: CASSLTGFYGYTF.

The V and J genes are TRBV5-1 and TRBJ1-1; 7 nucleotides line up with TRBD1. From germline, CDR1 is SGHRS and CDR2 YFSETQ. Losses at the gene ends were 3 bases for V and 2 bases for J; bases not matched to a gene: 4. The CDR3 spans 14 residues. CDR3: CASSWDSTNTEAFF. CDR3 in DNA: TGCGCCAGCAGCTGGGACAGCACTAACACTGAAGCTTTCTTT.

J is TRBJ2-7 and V is TRBV19, with 8 bases fitting TRBD1. V lost 2 bases, J lost 2 bases, and 2 bases stayed unmatched. The CDR3 sequence is 14 residues long. Germline V gives CDR1 LNHDA, CDR2 SQIVND (reference sequence). In DNA form, the CDR3 reads TGTGCCAGTAGTATACCGGGACAGGCCTACGAGCAGTACTTC. As protein: CASSIPGQAYEQYF.

The V call is TRBV5-1, the J call TRBJ2-6; perhaps TRBD1 as D (5 bases). CDR3 length: 17 amino acids. V was trimmed by 1 base and J by 0 bases, leaving 11 bases between them. CDR1 and CDR2 from the germline V gene are SGHRS and YFSETQ. The CDR3 DNA is TGCGCCAGCAGCTTGTATAGGGGTGTCTCTGGGGCCAACGTCCTGACTTTC. It yields the protein CASSLYRGVSGANVLTF.

This rearrangement joins TRBV6-1 to TRBJ1-1; a weak D match, TRBD1 (6 bases). This CDR3 comprises 14 residues. Germline values: CDR1 MNHNS, CDR2 SASEGT. Trimming cost V 10 bases and J 4 bases, with 19 bases left between them. CDR3 sequence reads: CATKGGGEGTEAFF. CDR3 DNA: TGTGCCACCAAAGGCGGGGGCGAGGGCACTGAAGCTTTCTTT.

This chain joins TRBV9 and TRBJ2-2; 8 bases agree with TRBD2. Trimming at V came to 0 bases and at J to 7 bases, leaving 8 bases not matched to a gene. Germline V gene data show CDR1 as SGDLS and CDR2 as YYNGEE. The CDR3 sequence is 16 residues long. CDR3 coding DNA: TGTGCCAGCAGCGTAGTGGGAGCGGGGGCGGTCGGGGAGCTGTTTTTT. Translation gives CASSVVGAGAVGELFF.

The J gene is TRBJ1-2, the V gene TRBV5-1; D remains unclear. The V end was cut by 3 bases, the J end by 8 bases, with 17 bases between. This CDR3 spans 14 amino acids. CDR1 SGHRS and CDR2 YFSETQ come from the germline V gene. The CDR3 is CASSSPTQERGYTF. The CDR3 DNA reads TGCGCCAGCAGCTCACCCACCCAGGAACGAGGCTACACCTTC.

V usage is TRBV7-6 and J usage is TRBJ2-2; TRBD2 matches 9 bases. The junction had 8 bases not matched to a gene; V was cut back by 5 bases and J by 4 bases. From germline, CDR1 is SGHVS and CDR2 FNYEAQ. The CDR3 has 16 amino acids. The CDR3 reads CASSPLAGGGTGELFF. The CDR3 nucleotides read TGTGCCAGCAGCCCCCTCGCGGGGGGGGGCACCGGGGAGCTGTTTTTT.

Here the CDR3 reads CASNPLAGGGNEQFF. CDR3 sequence (DNA): TGTGCCAGTAACCCACTAGCGGGAGGCGGGAATGAGCAGTTCTTC. V and J are TRBV19 and TRBJ2-1, with TRBD2 identical over 12 bases. This CDR3 contains 15 residues. With V trimmed by 7 bases and J by 7 bases, 8 bases remained unmatched. From germline, CDR1 is LNHDA and CDR2 SQIVND (reference sequence).

This rearrangement joins TRBV6-1 to TRBJ2-7; D perhaps matches TRBD1 (6 bases). V lost 8 bases to trimming and J lost 0 bases, with 11 bases between them. The CDR3 is made up of 13 amino acids. Germline V gene sequence: CDR1 MNHNS, CDR2 SASEGT. The CDR3 is CASYGTPSYEQYF. CDR3 sequence (DNA): TGTGCCAGCTATGGGACACCCTCCTACGAGCAGTACTTC.

This sequence joins TRBV19 and TRBJ1-4; 9 bases agree with TRBD1. Germline CDR1 is LNHDA and CDR2 is SQIVND (reference sequence). V was pared by 5 bases and J by 5 bases, with 9 bases of the junction left unmatched. This CDR3 region has 16 residues. The DNA for the CDR3 is TGTGCCAGTAGTGTCCAAGCCGGGACAGGGAATGAAAAACTGTTTTTT. Translated, it gives CASSVQAGTGNEKLFF.

The chain has TRBV5-1 and TRBJ1-4, with TRBD1 as a possible D gene (6 bases). Per germline, CDR1 SGHRS and CDR2 YFSETQ. The CDR3 length is 14 residues. With 4 bases removed from V and 5 bases from J, the gap between germline ends came to 12 bases. CDR3 DNA: TGCGCCAGCAGCGGCGGACAGCCAAATGAAAAACTGTTTTTT. This translates into CASSGGQPNEKLFF.

V usage is TRBV19 and J usage is TRBJ1-2; D may be TRBD1 (6 bases). Germline lookup yields CDR1 LNHDA and CDR2 SQIVND (reference sequence). There are 14 residues in the CDR3. The V and J ends lost 5 bases and 8 bases respectively, with 18 bases between them. CDR3 amino acids: CASSAQTGTHGYTF. The CDR3 nucleotides read TGTGCCAGTAGTGCTCAAACAGGGACCCACGGCTACACCTTC.

This clone has only one observation. CDR3 protein: CASSHVQGEMGYTF. The CDR3 DNA reads as TGCGCCAGCAGCCATGTACAGGGCGAGATGGGCTACACCTTC. The chain carries TRBV4-1 and TRBJ1-2; a possible D gene is TRBD1 (6 bases). The CDR3 covers 14 residues. Germline assignment: CDR1 MGHRA and CDR2 YSYEKL. Trimming took 3 bases from V and 8 from J, leaving 16 bases between them.